What follows are 23 T cell receptor beta chains derived from one specimen sequenced in a study of cytomegalovirus exposure and HLA in healthy donors. Researchers ran the PCR with 60 Vbeta and 13 Jbeta primers. The data were produced by immunoSEQ multiplex PCR, yet TCRdb's version contains in-frame clones alone and is incomplete. Of 75,000 or so clones listed, around four fifths were seen once; the top ten hold 20% to 25%. The sample comprised PBMCs. The receptors originated from a woman aged 25 to 39 in good health and CMV-seropositive.

This clone occurred a few times. Relative to the germline gene, one junction end is altered; a read error may explain this. This chain connects TRBV2 to TRBJ1-2; 10 positions match TRBD1. This CDR3 comprises 11 residues. The germline V gene has CDR1 SNHLY and CDR2 FYNNEI. This CDR3 is CASRAGTGVAF. The CDR3 DNA follows: TGTGCCAGCAGAGCCGGGACAGGGGTGGCCTTC.

The chain recombines TRBV6-1 with TRBJ2-1; D unclear. V lost 5 bases, J lost 6 bases, and 11 bases lay in between. CDR1 and CDR2 (germline): MNHNS, SASEGT. The CDR3 runs to 13 residues. CDR3 coding DNA: TGTGCCAGCAGTTGGTGGAGTATCAATGAGCAGTTCTTC. The encoded protein is CASSWWSINEQFF.

The gene calls are TRBV29-1 and TRBJ2-5, with a weak D call TRBD1 (7 bases). CDR1 is SQVTM and CDR2 is ANQGSEA in the germline V gene. The length of the CDR3 is 13 residues. Trimming left V 3 bases short and J 5 bases short, with 13 bases between. CDR3 protein: CSVEAGGSETQYF. The CDR3 nucleotides read TGCAGCGTTGAGGCAGGGGGGAGTGAGACCCAGTACTTC.

The CDR3 DNA reads as TGTGCCAGCAGTTACTCTTCTATCGCGCTATCTGAAGCTTTCTTT. Translating gives CASSYSSIALSEAFF. This chain connects TRBV6-6 to TRBJ1-1; D gene uncertain. This CDR3 comprises 15 residues. Between the trimmed V and J ends, which lost 0 bases and 6 bases, there was a span of 14 bases. The germline V gene has CDR1 MNHNY and CDR2 SVGAGI (reference sequence).

The V call is TRBV30, the J call TRBJ1-5; 7 bases are a match to TRBD1. CDR1 is GTSNPN, CDR2 SVGIG, per germline (reference sequence). V was pared by 4 bases and J by 7 bases, with 7 bases of the junction left unmatched. The CDR3 is made up of 13 amino acids. The CDR3 sequence is CAWTGQADQPQHF. In DNA, the CDR3 is TGTGCCTGGACCGGACAGGCCGACCAGCCCCAGCATTTT.

This clone has just a few counts. The chain employs TRBV6-6 and TRBJ1-5; maybe TRBD1 (5 bases). V was clipped by 6 bases and J by 4 bases, with 19 bases between them. The CDR3 consists of 16 residues. Germline assignment: CDR1 MNHNY and CDR2 SVGAGI (reference sequence). CDR3 coding DNA: TGTGCCAGCAGCGCCTGGGGCGGACTAACTAATCAGCCCCAGCATTTT. Its translation: CASSAWGGLTNQPQHF.

About this clone: Distinct nucleotide sequences in the sample also encode this CDR3. This rearrangement joins TRBV27 to TRBJ1-2, with TRBD1 identical over 7 bases. The trim removed 4 bases at V and 4 bases at J, leaving 3 bases unmatched. Germline-derived CDR1 and CDR2 are MNHEY and SMNVEV (reference sequence). The CDR3 totals 13 residues. The DNA of the CDR3 is TGTGCCAGCAGTTCACAGGGGTTCTATGGCTACACCTTC. It specifies CASSSQGFYGYTF.

The sample holds a few counts of this clone. This chain joins TRBV19 and TRBJ1-5; no clear D gene. V lost 2 bases and J 6 bases, leaving 8 bases between the germline ends. The CDR3 loop spans 13 amino acids. The germline V gene has CDR1 LNHDA and CDR2 SQIVND (reference sequence). The chain's CDR3 is CASSILRGQPQHF. Written as DNA, the CDR3 is TGTGCCAGTAGTATATTGCGGGGTCAGCCCCAGCATTTT. Full variable domain (outside the CDR3, taken from reference TRBV19 and TRBJ1-5): DGGITQSPKYLFRKEGQNVTLSCEQNLNHDAMYWYRQDPGQGLRLIYYSQIVNDFQKGDIAEGYSVSREKKESFPLTVTSAQKNPTAFYLCASSILRGQPQHFGDGTRLSIL.

V and J are TRBV30 and TRBJ1-3; unclear D gene. The CDR3 is 13 amino acids. The germline CDR1 and CDR2 sequences are GTSNPN and SVGIG (reference sequence). Trimming removed 2 bases at V and 1 base at J, with 6 bases between. The CDR3 DNA reads as TGTGCCTGGAGTTCAGATTCTGGAAACACCATATATTTT. This translates into CAWSSDSGNTIYF.

The V call is TRBV28, the J call TRBJ1-2; 10 nucleotides align to TRBD1. The CDR3 runs 15 residues. The J segment lost 7 bases and the V segment lost 5 bases, leaving 10 bases of the junction unmatched. CDR1 is MDHEN, CDR2 SYDVKM, per germline. The CDR3 is CASSQPGQGNGGYTF. The CDR3 DNA sequence: TGTGCCAGCAGTCAACCGGGACAGGGGAATGGTGGCTACACCTTC.

The chain combines TRBV4-1 with TRBJ1-5; no definite D call. The V end lost 0 bases, the J end lost 6 bases, and 6 bases lay between the germline ends. The CDR3 extends over 13 amino acids. The V gene's germline CDR1 is MGHRA and CDR2 YSYEKL. The CDR3 reads CASSQDLRQPQHF. The CDR3, as DNA: TGCGCCAGCAGCCAAGATCTACGTCAGCCCCAGCATTTT.

This clone was detected only once. The CDR3 sequence: CSVASQGNSYEQYF. The DNA of the CDR3 is TGCAGCGTTGCAAGCCAGGGGAACTCCTACGAGCAGTACTTC. The chain carries TRBV29-1 and TRBJ2-7; tentatively, D is TRBD1 (6 bases). The CDR3 has 14 amino acids. Trimming removed 4 bases at V and 0 bases at J, with 13 bases between. The germline V gene encodes CDR1 SQVTM and CDR2 ANQGSEA.

This clone has a handful of counts. The chain joins TRBV30 to TRBJ1-3; D is undetermined. The CDR3 sequence is 15 residues long. Germline values: CDR1 GTSNPN, CDR2 SVGIG (reference sequence). V was shortened by 4 bases and J by 0 bases, with 13 bases between the two germline ends. CDR3 bases: TGTGCCTGGATCCCGCGGGCAAGCTCTGGAAACACCATATATTTT. Translating gives CAWIPRASSGNTIYF.

V gene TRBV30 combines with J gene TRBJ1-5; D is perhaps TRBD1 (5 bases). CDR1 is GTSNPN and CDR2 is SVGIG in the germline V gene (reference sequence). This CDR3 contains 14 residues. Trimming took off 0 bases at V and 0 bases at J, with 6 bases between the two ends. The DNA of the CDR3 is TGTGCCTGGAGTGTAACAGGTAGCAATCAGCCCCAGCATTTT. Protein product: CAWSVTGSNQPQHF.

This rearrangement joins TRBV5-8 to TRBJ1-5; D is perhaps TRBD1 (5 bases). V was trimmed by 2 bases and J by 8 bases, leaving 11 bases between them. CDR1 and CDR2 (germline): SGHTS, YDEGEE. CDR3 size: 13 residues. CDR3 region: CASSLAGYKPQHF. CDR3 in DNA: TGTGCCAGCAGCTTAGCAGGGTACAAGCCCCAGCATTTT.

This clone was seen only once. V is TRBV9 and J is TRBJ1-5; D remains unclear. Germline assignment: CDR1 SGDLS and CDR2 YYNGEE. This CDR3 spans 15 amino acids. V dropped 5 bases and J dropped 3 bases, with 15 bases sitting between them. CDR3 region: CASSPHAGINQPQHF. The CDR3 DNA reads TGTGCCAGCAGTCCCCACGCGGGTATCAATCAGCCCCAGCATTTT. The variable domain in full, with the rest retrieved from reference TRBV9 and TRBJ1-5, is DSGVTQTPKHLITATGQRVTLRCSPRSGDLSVYWYQQSLDQGLQFLIQYYNGEERAKGNILERFSAQQFPDLHSELNLSSLELGDSALYFCASSPHAGINQPQHFGDGTRLSIL.

The chain combines TRBV7-2 with TRBJ2-5; weak D call: TRBD2 (6 bases). The end of the DNA aligns better with TRBJ2-7, so the J call may be wrong. CDR3 length: 14 amino acids. The germline gives CDR1 SGHTA, CDR2 FQGNSA. Here the CDR3 DNA reads TGTGCCAGCAGCTTAGGGGGGGTCTCCTACGAGCAGTACTTC. Encoded protein: CASSLGGVSYEQYF.

In its sample, this clone was seen many times. The genes are TRBV28 and TRBJ2-7, with 14 bases matching TRBD2. The CDR3 is made up of 16 amino acids. With V trimmed by 4 bases and J by 7 bases, 9 bases remained unmatched. Looked up from germline, CDR1 is MDHEN and CDR2 is SYDVKM. The CDR3 loop reads CASSSRWGLAGVEQYF. In DNA, the CDR3 is TGTGCCAGCAGTTCTCGATGGGGACTAGCGGGAGTTGAGCAGTACTTC.

In nucleotides, the CDR3 is TGTGCCAGCAGTGGAACAGGGGGTGGAGGCAATCAGCCCCAGCATTTT. Translating it yields CASSGTGGGGNQPQHF. V is TRBV28 and J is TRBJ1-5; TRBD1 aligns across 8 bases. The CDR3 is 16 amino acids. Germline-derived CDR1 and CDR2 are MDHEN and SYDVKM. The V segment lost 5 bases and the J segment 2 bases; nucleotides outside the gene matches: 8.

About this clone itself: One junction end does not reproduce the germline sequence, and a read error may be involved. This chain connects TRBV7-7 to TRBJ2-5; possible D gene TRBD1, 6 bases. CDR1 and CDR2 (germline): SSHAT, FNYEAQ (reference sequence). The CDR3 contains 14 residues. The CDR3 DNA sequence: TGTGCTAGCAGCTTCCTTGGGGGCAGGGAGACCCAGTACTTC. Translating gives CASSFLGGRETQYF.

The rearrangement links TRBV30 to TRBJ2-3; TRBD2 agrees at 12 bases. In germline, CDR1 is GTSNPN, CDR2 SVGIG (reference sequence). The ends lost 2 bases at V and 8 bases at J; junction bases unmatched: 11. The CDR3 contains 16 residues. CDR3 in amino acids: CAWSRELAGGRRTQYF. The CDR3 DNA reads as TGTGCCTGGAGTAGGGAGCTAGCGGGAGGGAGGCGTACGCAGTATTTT.

On this clone itself: This CDR3 is also generated by other DNA sequences in the sample. As DNA, the CDR3 is TGCGCCAGCAGCTTGGAAGGGGGCAATCAGCCCCAGCATTTT. Its translation is CASSLEGGNQPQHF. The chain has TRBV5-1 and TRBJ1-5; D might be TRBD1 (5 bases). The V gene's germline CDR1 is SGHRS and CDR2 YFSETQ. With 0 bases removed from V and 2 bases from J, the gap between germline ends came to 6 bases. This CDR3 is built from 14 residues. Full variable domain (outside the CDR3, taken from reference TRBV5-1 and TRBJ1-5): KAGVTQTPRYLIKTRGQQVTLSCSPISGHRSVSWYQQTPGQGLQFLFEYFSETQRNKGNFPGRFSGRQFSNSRSEMNVSTLELGDSALYLCASSLEGGNQPQHFGDGTRLSIL.

The chain carries TRBV5-6 and TRBJ2-1, with D maybe TRBD2 (5 bases). CDR3 length: 13 residues. Germline CDR1 reads SGHDT; CDR2 reads YYEEEE. Trimming stripped 2 bases from V and 8 bases from J, with 11 bases between. The CDR3 is CASSFGVRDEQFF. CDR3 sequence (DNA): TGTGCCAGCAGCTTCGGGGTAAGGGATGAGCAGTTCTTC.